The 13 T cell receptor beta chains below were found in one sample sequenced in a study of CXCR3-negative and CXCR3-positive naive CD8 T cells. Libraries of TRB cDNA were made by 5' RACE and carried UMIs. TCRdb reprocessed the 5' RACE reads, keeping one entry per CDR3 protein, no DNA. Recorded for this sample: about 92,000 distinct CDR3 sequences. Sample: naive CXCR3- CD8+ T cells from blood. The subset: CD45RO-CCR7+CD27+CD95- naive CD8+ T cells lacking CXCR3 (TNR3-). These receptors were taken from a human donor in good health. Some clones in this sample may be carry-over from other donors' samples.

The chain uses TRBV28 and TRBJ2-7. CDR1 is MDHEN and CDR2 is SYDVKM in the germline V gene. The CDR3 spans 15 residues. This chain's CDR3 is CASSSIGGNPGEQYF.

The rearrangement joins TRBV2 to TRBJ2-1; TCRdb gives TRBD2 as the D gene, but with no DNA this cannot be confirmed. The V gene's germline CDR1 is SNHLY and CDR2 FYNNEI. This CDR3 has 14 residues. The CDR3 region is CASSEIAGVNEQFF.

The J gene is TRBJ2-2, the V gene TRBV4-1; with no DNA, the TCRdb D assignment of TRBD2 cannot be verified. The CDR3 covers 14 residues. Per the germline V gene, CDR1 is MGHRA and CDR2 is YSYEKL. The CDR3 protein is CASRPGLNTGELFF.

V usage is TRBV3-1 and J usage is TRBJ1-1. This CDR3 has 14 amino acids. Germline V CDR1 and CDR2: LGHDT, YNNKEL (reference sequence). The CDR3: CASSRTVMNTEAFF.

The chain couples TRBV12-5 to TRBJ1-5. Germline V gene lookup returns CDR1 LGHNT and CDR2 FRNRAP. The CDR3 sequence is 15 residues long. CDR3 protein: CASGDPSISNQPQHF.

This rearrangement joins TRBV15 to TRBJ2-3; as DNA is missing, the TRBD2 call by TCRdb cannot be tested. In germline, CDR1 is LNHNV, CDR2 YYDKDF (reference sequence). This CDR3 is built from 15 residues. CDR3 amino acids: CATSSRAGVPDTQYF. Full variable domain (missing parts from reference TRBV15 and TRBJ2-3): DAMVIQNPRYQVTQFGKPVTLSCSQTLNHNVMYWYQQKSSQAPKLLFHYYDKDFNNEADTPDNFQSRRPNTSFCFLDIRSPGLGDTAMYLCATSSRAGVPDTQYFGPGTRLTVL.

V is TRBV12-3 or TRBV12-4 and J is TRBJ2-3; the D gene TCRdb calls, TRBD1, cannot be checked with no DNA. The CDR3 covers 14 residues. The CDR3 sequence is CASSQRTGTDTQYF.

The CDR3 sequence is CASSHRDNSYEQYF. The chain combines TRBV7-9 with TRBJ2-7; the D call from TCRdb, TRBD1, cannot be confirmed without DNA. Germline-derived CDR1 and CDR2 are SEHNR and FQNEAQ (reference sequence). The CDR3 has 14 amino acids. The full variable domain, its missing parts supplied by reference TRBV7-9 and TRBJ2-7, is DTGVSQNPRHKITKRGQNVTFRCDPISEHNRLYWYRQTLGQGPEFLTYFQNEAQLEKSRLLSDRFSAERPKGSFSTLEIQRTEQGDSAMYLCASSHRDNSYEQYFGPGTRLTVT.

The chain is built from TRBV10-3 and TRBJ2-3; TCRdb's D call, TRBD1, is unchecked because there is no DNA. Germline lookup yields CDR1 ENHRY and CDR2 SYGVKD. CDR3 length equals 16 residues. CDR3 sequence reads: CAISESRDSPTDTQYF.

The gene calls are TRBV12-3 or TRBV12-4 and TRBJ2-7; lacking DNA, the TRBD2 call made by TCRdb goes unchecked. The CDR3 has 18 amino acids. The CDR3 reads CASSLGPIDYSGRREQYF.

This sequence joins TRBV28 and TRBJ1-5. The CDR3 contains 14 residues. Germline V CDR1 and CDR2: MDHEN, SYDVKM. CDR3 region: CASSLWDGNQPQHF. Full variable domain (rest looked up from reference TRBV28 and TRBJ1-5): DVKVTQSSRYLVKRTGEKVFLECVQDMDHENMFWYRQDPGLGLRLIYFSYDVKMKEKGDIPEGYSVSREKKERFSLILESASTNQTSMYLCASSLWDGNQPQHFGDGTRLSIL.

V and J are TRBV28 and TRBJ2-5; the D call of TRBD1 rests on TCRdb alone, since no DNA is present to check it. Per germline, CDR1 MDHEN and CDR2 SYDVKM. This CDR3 comprises 16 residues. The CDR3 here is CASSQLEDRGLETQYF.

The rearrangement joins TRBV15 to TRBJ2-5; the TRBD2 assignment by TCRdb is unverifiable without DNA. Germline CDR1 is LNHNV and CDR2 is YYDKDF (reference sequence). The CDR3 totals 13 residues. The CDR3 spells CATSSSEGETQYF.